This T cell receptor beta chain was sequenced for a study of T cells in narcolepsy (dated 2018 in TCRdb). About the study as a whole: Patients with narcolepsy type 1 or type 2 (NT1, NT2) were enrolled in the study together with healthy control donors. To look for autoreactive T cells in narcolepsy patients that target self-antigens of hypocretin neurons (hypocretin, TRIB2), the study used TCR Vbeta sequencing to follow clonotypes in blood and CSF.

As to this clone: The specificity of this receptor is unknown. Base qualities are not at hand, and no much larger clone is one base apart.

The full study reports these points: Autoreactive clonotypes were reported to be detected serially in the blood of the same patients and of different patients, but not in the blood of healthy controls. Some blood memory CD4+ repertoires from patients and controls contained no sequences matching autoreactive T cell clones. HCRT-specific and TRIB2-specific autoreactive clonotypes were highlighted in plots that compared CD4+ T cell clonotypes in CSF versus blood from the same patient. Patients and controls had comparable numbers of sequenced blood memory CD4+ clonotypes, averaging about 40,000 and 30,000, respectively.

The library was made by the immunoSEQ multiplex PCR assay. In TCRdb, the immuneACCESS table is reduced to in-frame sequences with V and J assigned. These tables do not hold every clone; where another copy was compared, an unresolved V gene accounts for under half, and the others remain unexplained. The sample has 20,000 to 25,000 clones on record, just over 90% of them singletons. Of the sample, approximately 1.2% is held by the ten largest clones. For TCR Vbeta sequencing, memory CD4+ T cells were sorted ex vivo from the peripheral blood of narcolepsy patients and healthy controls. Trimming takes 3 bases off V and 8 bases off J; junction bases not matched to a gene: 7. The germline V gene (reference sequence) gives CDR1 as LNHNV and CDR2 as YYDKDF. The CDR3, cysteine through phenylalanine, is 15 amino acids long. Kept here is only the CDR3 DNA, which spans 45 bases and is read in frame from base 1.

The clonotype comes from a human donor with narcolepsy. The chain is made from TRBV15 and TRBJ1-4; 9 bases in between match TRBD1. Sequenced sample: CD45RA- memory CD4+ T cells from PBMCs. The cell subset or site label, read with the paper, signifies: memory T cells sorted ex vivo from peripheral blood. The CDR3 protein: CATSRGQGTGEKLFF. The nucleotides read TGTGCCACCAGCAGGGGACAGGGTACGGGGGAAAAACTGTTTTTT.